This T cell receptor beta chain comes out of a study of blood T cell repertoires in COVID-19. As for the study in general: Samples came from the United States, Italy and Spain, spanning acute and convalescent COVID-19. T cells, B-cell-depleted T cells, or PBMCs provided the cDNA or gDNA that served as material.

Germline V gene data show CDR1 as MNHEY and CDR2 as SVGEGT. V was clipped by 4 bases and J by 4 bases; unmatched bases: 7. The length of the CDR3 is 15 residues. Original handling: For nucleated cells, counts were estimated from reference gene primer amplification. The table came from immunoSEQ multiplex PCR; TCRdb's copy has only in-frame clones and leaves some out. That table is the source of V, J and clone size, and D and trimming were worked out from the DNA. This sample has 270,000 or so clones, with 83% found just once. The TCR sequence derives from a woman between 45 and 65 years old who had recovered from COVID-19. The sample consisted of peripheral blood. This chain joins TRBV6-2 or TRBV6-3 and TRBJ2-7; TRBD1 matches 10 bases. The CDR3 nucleotides read TGTGCCAGCAGTTCCGGGGACAGGGGACCTTACGAGCAGTACTTC. Translating gives CASSSGDRGPYEQYF.